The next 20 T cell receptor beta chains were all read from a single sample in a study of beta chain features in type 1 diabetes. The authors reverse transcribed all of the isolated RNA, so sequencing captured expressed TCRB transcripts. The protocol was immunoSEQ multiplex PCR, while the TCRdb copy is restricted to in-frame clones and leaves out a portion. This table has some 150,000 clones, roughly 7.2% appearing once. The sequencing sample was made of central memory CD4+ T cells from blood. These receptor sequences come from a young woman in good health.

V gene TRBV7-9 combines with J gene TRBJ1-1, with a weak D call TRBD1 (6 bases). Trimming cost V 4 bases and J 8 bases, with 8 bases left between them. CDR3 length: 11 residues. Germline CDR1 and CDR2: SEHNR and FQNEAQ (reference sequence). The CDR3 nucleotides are TGTGCCAGCAGCTACACAGGGGAAGCTTTCTTT. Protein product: CASSYTGEAFF.

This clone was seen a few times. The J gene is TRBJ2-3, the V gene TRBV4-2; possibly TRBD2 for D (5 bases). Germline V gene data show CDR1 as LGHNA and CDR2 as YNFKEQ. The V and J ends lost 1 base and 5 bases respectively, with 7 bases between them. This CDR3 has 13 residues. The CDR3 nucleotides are TGTGCCAGCAGCCAAGTTAGCGAAGATACGCAGTATTTT. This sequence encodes CASSQVSEDTQYF.

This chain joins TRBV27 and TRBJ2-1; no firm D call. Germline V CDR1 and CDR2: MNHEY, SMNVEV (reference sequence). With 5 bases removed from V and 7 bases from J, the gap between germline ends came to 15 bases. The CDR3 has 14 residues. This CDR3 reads CASSHPITANEQFF. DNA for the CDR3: TGTGCCAGCAGTCACCCTATTACAGCTAATGAGCAGTTCTTC.

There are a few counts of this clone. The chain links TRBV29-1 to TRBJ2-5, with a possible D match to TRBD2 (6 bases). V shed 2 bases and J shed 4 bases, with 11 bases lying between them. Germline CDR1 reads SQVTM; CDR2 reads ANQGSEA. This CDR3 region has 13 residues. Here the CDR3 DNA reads TGCAGCGTTGAATCGGAGGGGAGAGAGACCCAGTACTTC. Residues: CSVESEGRETQYF.

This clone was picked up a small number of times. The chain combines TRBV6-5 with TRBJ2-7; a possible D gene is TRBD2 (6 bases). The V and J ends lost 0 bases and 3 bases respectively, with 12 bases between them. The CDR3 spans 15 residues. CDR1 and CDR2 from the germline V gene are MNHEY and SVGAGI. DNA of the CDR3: TGTGCCAGCAGTTACTCTCCCGGGAGAGGCTACGAGCAGTACTTC. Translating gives CASSYSPGRGYEQYF.

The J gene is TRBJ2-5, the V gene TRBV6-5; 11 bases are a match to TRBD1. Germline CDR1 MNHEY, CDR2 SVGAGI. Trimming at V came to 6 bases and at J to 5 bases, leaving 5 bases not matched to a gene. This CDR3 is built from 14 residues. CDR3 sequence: CASRRTGGLETQYF. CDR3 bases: TGTGCCAGCAGAAGGACAGGGGGCTTGGAGACCCAGTACTTC.

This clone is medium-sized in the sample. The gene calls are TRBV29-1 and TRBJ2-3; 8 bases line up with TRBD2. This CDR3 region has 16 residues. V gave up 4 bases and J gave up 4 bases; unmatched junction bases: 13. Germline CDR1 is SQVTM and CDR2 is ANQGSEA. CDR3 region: CSVGGRSGRAADTQYF. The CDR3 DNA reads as TGCAGCGTTGGGGGAAGGAGCGGGAGAGCGGCAGATACGCAGTATTTT.

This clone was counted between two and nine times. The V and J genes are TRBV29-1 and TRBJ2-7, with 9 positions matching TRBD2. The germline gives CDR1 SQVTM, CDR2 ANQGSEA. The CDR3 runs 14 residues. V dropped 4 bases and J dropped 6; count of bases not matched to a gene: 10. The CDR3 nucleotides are TGCAGCGTTGGTAGCGGGAGAACGGACGGCGAGCAGTACTTC. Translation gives CSVGSGRTDGEQYF.

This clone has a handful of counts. CDR3 amino acids: CASSLGASGSRETQYF. The DNA for the CDR3 is TGCGCCAGCAGCTTGGGGGCTAGCGGATCCCGGGAGACCCAGTACTTC. This rearrangement joins TRBV5-1 to TRBJ2-5; 7 bases are shared with TRBD2. Germline CDR1 reads SGHRS; CDR2 reads YFSETQ. The trim removed 0 bases at V and 5 bases at J, leaving 10 bases unmatched. The CDR3 is 16 residues long.

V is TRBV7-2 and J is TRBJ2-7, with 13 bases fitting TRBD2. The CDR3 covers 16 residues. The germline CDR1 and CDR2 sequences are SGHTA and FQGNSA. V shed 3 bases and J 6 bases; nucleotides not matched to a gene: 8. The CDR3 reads CASSFGLAGALSEQYF. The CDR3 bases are TGTGCCAGCAGCTTTGGACTAGCGGGAGCGCTTAGCGAGCAGTACTTC.

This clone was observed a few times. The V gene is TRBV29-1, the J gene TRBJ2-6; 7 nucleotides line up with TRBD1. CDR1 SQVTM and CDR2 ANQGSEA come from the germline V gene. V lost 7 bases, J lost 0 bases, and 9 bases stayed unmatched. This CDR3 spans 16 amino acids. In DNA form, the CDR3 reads TGCAGCGGATCAGGGGGAACAGACTCTGGGGCCAACGTCCTGACTTTC. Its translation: CSGSGGTDSGANVLTF. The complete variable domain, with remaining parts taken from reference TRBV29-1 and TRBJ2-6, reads SAVISQKPSRDICQRGTSLTIQCQVDSQVTMMFWYRQQPGQSLTLIATANQGSEATYESGFVIDKFPISRPNLTFSTLTVSNMSPEDSSIYLCSGSGGTDSGANVLTFGAGSRLTVL.

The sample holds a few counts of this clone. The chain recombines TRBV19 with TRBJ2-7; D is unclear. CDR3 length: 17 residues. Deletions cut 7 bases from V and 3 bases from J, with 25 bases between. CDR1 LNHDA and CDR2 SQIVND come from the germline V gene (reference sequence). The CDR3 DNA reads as TGTGCCAGTACCGATTTACGATGGGCCACTGCTGTCTACGAGCAGTACTTC. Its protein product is CASTDLRWATAVYEQYF.

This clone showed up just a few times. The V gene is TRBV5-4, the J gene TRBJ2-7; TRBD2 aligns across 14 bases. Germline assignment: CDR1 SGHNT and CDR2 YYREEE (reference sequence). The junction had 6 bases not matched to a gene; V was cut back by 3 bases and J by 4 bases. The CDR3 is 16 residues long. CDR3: CASSSRLAGGAYEQYF. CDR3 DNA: TGTGCCAGCAGCTCTCGACTAGCGGGAGGGGCGTACGAGCAGTACTTC.

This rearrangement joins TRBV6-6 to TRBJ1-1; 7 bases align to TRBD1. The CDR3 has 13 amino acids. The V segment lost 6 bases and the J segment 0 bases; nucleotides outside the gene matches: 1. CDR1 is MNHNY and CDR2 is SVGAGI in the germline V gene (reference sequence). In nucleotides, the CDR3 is TGTGCCAGCAGGGGGACAGTGAACACTGAAGCTTTCTTT. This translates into CASRGTVNTEAFF.

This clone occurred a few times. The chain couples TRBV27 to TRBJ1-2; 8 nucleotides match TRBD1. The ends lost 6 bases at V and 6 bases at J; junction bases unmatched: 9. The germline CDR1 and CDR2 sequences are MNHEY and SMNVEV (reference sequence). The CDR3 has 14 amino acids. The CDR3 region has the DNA TGTGCCAGCAGGCCGGGACAGGTTATTCATGGCTACACCTTC. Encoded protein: CASRPGQVIHGYTF.

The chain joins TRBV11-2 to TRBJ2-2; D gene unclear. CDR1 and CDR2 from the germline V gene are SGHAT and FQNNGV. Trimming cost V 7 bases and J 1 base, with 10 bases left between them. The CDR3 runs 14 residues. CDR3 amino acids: CASTSTGNTGELFF. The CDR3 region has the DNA TGTGCCAGCACCTCAACGGGGAACACCGGGGAGCTGTTTTTT.

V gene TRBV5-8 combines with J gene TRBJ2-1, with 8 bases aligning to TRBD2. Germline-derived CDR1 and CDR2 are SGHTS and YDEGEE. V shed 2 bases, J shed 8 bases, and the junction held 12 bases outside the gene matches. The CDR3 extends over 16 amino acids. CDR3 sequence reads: CASSLKGSGSGYEQFF. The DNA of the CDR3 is TGTGCCAGCAGCTTAAAAGGAAGCGGGAGCGGGTATGAGCAGTTCTTC.

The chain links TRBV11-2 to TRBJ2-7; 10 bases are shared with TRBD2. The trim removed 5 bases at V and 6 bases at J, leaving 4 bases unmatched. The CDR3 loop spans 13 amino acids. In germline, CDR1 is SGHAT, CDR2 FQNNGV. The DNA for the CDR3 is TGTGCCAGCAGCCCTAAGCGGGAGGGCGAGCAGTACTTC. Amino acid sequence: CASSPKREGEQYF.

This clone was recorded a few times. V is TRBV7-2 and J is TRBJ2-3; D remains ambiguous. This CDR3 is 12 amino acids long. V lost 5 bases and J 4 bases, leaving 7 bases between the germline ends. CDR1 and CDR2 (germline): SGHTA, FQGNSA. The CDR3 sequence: CASSQRADTQYF. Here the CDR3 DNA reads TGTGCCAGCAGCCAACGGGCAGATACGCAGTATTTT.

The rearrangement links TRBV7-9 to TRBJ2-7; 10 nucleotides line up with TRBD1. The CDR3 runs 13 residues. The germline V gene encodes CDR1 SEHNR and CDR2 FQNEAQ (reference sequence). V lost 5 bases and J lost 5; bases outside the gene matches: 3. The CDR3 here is CASSPTGGNEQYF. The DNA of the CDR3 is TGTGCCAGCAGCCCGACAGGGGGCAACGAGCAGTACTTC.